A selection of T cell receptor beta chains follows, all from one sample in a study of neoadjuvant anti-PD-1 for oral cavity cancer. Sequenced by immunoSEQ multiplex PCR; TCRdb stores in-frame clones only, minus some. Of tens of thousands of clones listed, 65% to 80% are singletons. This specimen was PBMCs, taken after nivolumab (anti-PD-1) treatment. The origin of the receptors is a person between 40 and 85 years old with oral cavity squamous cell carcinoma. CDR3s leave out the opening cysteine and the closing phenylalanine or tryptophan. Each record gives: J gene, V gene, CDR3 protein.

TRBJ2-7	TRBV6-5	ASSYSGALKREQY
TRBJ2-3	TRBV6-1	AASERPPDTQY
TRBJ2-7	TRBV7-9	ASSTGTKHEQY
TRBJ2-1	TRBV5-1	ASSQGGDRENEQF
TRBJ1-5	TRBV11-2	ASSRNTGGDQPQH
TRBJ1-1	TRBV9	ASSVGGREIGDTEAF
TRBJ1-2	TRBV29-1	SVEFYGYT
TRBJ2-2	TRBV9	ASSPTDITGELF
TRBJ2-1	TRBV4-1	ASSLGTSGINEQF
TRBJ2-2	TRBV15	ATSPPGGGNTGELF
TRBJ2-3	TRBV18	ASSQGRSPSTDTQY
TRBJ2-3	TRBV5-5	ASSLGTNTDTQY
TRBJ2-2	TRBV7-8	ASSLEIGELF
TRBJ1-2	TRBV5-6	ASSLGSGQDPRGYGYT
TRBJ1-2	TRBV29-1	SVVRSFDYGYT
TRBJ2-5	TRBV5-6	ASSFPGLGGTQY
TRBJ1-1	TRBV5-6	ASSLRGTEAF
TRBJ2-1	TRBV27	ASRLGTGANNEQF
TRBJ1-6	TRBV27	ASSLGQGGSPLH